The T cell receptor beta chain under discussion was sequenced for a study of cytomegalovirus exposure and HLA in healthy donors (dated by TCRdb to 2016 to 2017). In the study overall: An earlier analysis of a few hundred of the donors reported over 250 Gb of sequence data and some 110 million unique TCR beta sequences obtained from approximately 180 million T cells. To study patterns of TCR occurrence, a later analysis re-analyzed previously published TCR beta repertoires from hundreds of donors and added high-resolution HLA genotyping. Typing coverage differed by locus: A, B, C, DRB1 and DQB1 were typed in roughly 620-630 donors, DQA1 in approximately 520, DPA1 in nearly 610, and DPB1 in around 440. The study used immunosequencing to profile the T cell repertoires of 666 subjects and linked those repertoires to cytomegalovirus serostatus. A later genetic analysis took genome-wide SNP genotypes for about 55% of the 666 donors and used that subset as a discovery cohort. All discovery cohort repertoires had been generated using a single sequencing platform. Among the roughly 380 genotyped donors, more than 70% belonged to the genetic ancestry cluster associated with self-reported Caucasian donors. In an earlier analysis of 587 of the donors, high-throughput TCR beta sequencing was used to judge whether each TCR beta V gene segment behaved as functional or pseudogenic. A separate validation cohort of over a hundred different subjects was used in addition to the 666-subject first cohort. To predict cytomegalovirus infection status, the study combined high-throughput TCR immunosequencing, statistical association of individual TCRs with disease status, and machine learning. Donor age, sex, ethnicity and CMV serostatus were compiled alongside the repertoire data. A handful of DR-DQ haplotypes were handled as single units for association and clustering because linkage in the cohort was strong. The aim of the study was to test whether cataloging public T cell receptors could identify signatures of past pathogen exposure. HLA typing covered class I and class II loci at four-digit resolution. On average, around 240,000 unique TCR beta nucleotide sequences were sequenced per donor among more than 350 genotyped donors of the cohort, with roughly 18% of those sequences being non-productive. Roughly 300 gigabases of sequencing data and 70 million to 85 million unique TCR sequences were included in an early release covering about 620 HLA-typed donors. The later analysis used no new phenotypic data to find candidate immune exposures, relying instead on TCR beta sequences and their occurrence across donors. What the authors observed across the whole study: When HLA alleles, especially DR and DQ, strongly co-occurred, TCR associations were difficult to assign to individual alleles. A later analysis found that HLA-associated TCR beta chains were more clonally expanded and had lower generation probabilities than equally common non-associated chains. Most CMV-associated TCR beta chains appeared to be HLA-restricted in a later analysis, and the HLA associations seemed to be driven largely by CMV exposure. In an earlier analysis of about 550 of the donors, most TCR beta V segments were observed in productive rearrangements about 87% or about 30% of the time, broadly matching IMGT annotations. In both the original and validation cohorts, the classifier was reported to diagnose cytomegalovirus status with high specificity and sensitivity. In a later analysis, 16,951 TCR beta sequences were associated with specific HLA alleles at a false discovery rate of 0.05. Correlated functional status among segregating V segments might be attributable to linkage disequilibrium, but an unknown experimental factor could not be ruled out. In a later analysis, the rate of TCR association differed among HLA loci, with DRB1 alleles having the most associated TCRs and HLA-C alleles having the fewest. Roughly uniform sequencing depth across donors was assumed in presence/absence analyses, although this assumption may not hold. According to a later analysis, parvovirus B19, influenza, CMV and Epstein-Barr virus appeared linked to several top co-occurrence clusters. According to the authors, the approach could potentially be generalized to other disease states and immunological phenotypes. The study listed 150 to 200 TCR beta chains as associated with cytomegalovirus. Most TCR sequences were seen in very few donors, while some public TCRs were found in many individuals. Because counts were too low, about 17 rarely observed V segments, including chromosome 9 orphons, were excluded from the earlier analysis of 587 of the donors. A further reported finding was that TCR beta sequences accurately predicted the HLA-A and HLA-B alleles for most subjects in the first cohort. In vitro tests confirmed that three of the cytomegalovirus-associated TCR beta chains recognize cytomegalovirus antigens. Some IMGT-functional V segments, including TRBV6-2 and TRBV6-3, could not be told apart with the 87-base-pair reads, so those segments were excluded. For the cohort, immune exposure information was limited to CMV serostatus. A later genetic analysis associated a missense DCLRE1C variant with V-gene and J-gene trimming of TCR beta chains, and an independent cohort replicated the association. A cluster of highly shared sequence variants was judged likely to represent a technical artifact of the sequencing pipeline. HLA typing was unavailable for some donors at each locus, so association tests used only the typed subset. This cohort had only TCR beta chains sequenced, and the lack of alpha or paired-chain data limited which features could be detected. According to a later genetic analysis, donors in an Asian-associated ancestry cluster had fewer N-insertions in productive TCRs than the approximately 700-donor mean.

Libraries were made using the immunoSEQ multiplex PCR assay. A mixture of 60 forward primers for TCR Vbeta segments and 13 reverse primers for TCR Jbeta segments was used in the multiplex PCR. The CDR3 region of rearranged TCR beta genes was amplified from genomic DNA with a multiplex PCR assay. Amplified TCR beta libraries were sequenced as 87-base-pair reads on the Illumina HiSeq System. The authors' pipeline ran thus. In a later analysis, some 80 million unique TCR beta chains were counted across the 500 to 850 repertoires, and around 10 million of these chains were shared by at least two donors. A nearest-neighbor algorithm error-corrected the raw reads and collapsed the reads into unique sequences, merging closely related sequences to remove PCR and sequencing errors. To assign V, D and J gene segments, CDR3 sequences were aligned to IMGT reference sequences. For a sequence to be retained, a match of at least six nucleotides was required to both a V gene segment and a J gene segment. Rearrangements were classified as productive when the CDR3 lacked stop codons and remained in frame with V and J, and all other rearrangements were classified as non-productive. Following IMGT convention, CDR3 was defined as the stretch from the second conserved V-encoded cysteine up to the conserved J-encoded phenylalanine. The earlier analysis of about 590 of the donors excluded sequences that lacked an unambiguous match to a single V gene segment. An earlier analysis of some 610 of the donors called V segments functional above 56.7% productive rearrangements and segregating when the between-donor standard deviation exceeded 5%. A statistical classification framework was built to diagnose cytomegalovirus status from the catalog of TCR beta chain sequences. A later analysis assigned V and J genes by comparing TCR nucleotide sequences with IMGT/GENE-DB human TR gene sequences. Using the TCRdist pipeline, a later analysis assigned CDR3 sequences along with most-parsimonious VDJ recombination scenarios. A later analysis defined each TCR beta chain by its CDR3 amino acid sequence plus V-gene family, and excluded reads lacking a unique V-gene family. In a later analysis, a few hundred highly shared, low-generation-probability nucleotide sequences were removed to address suspected cross-contamination and a sequencing artifact. For each public chain, a later analysis derived a clonal expansion index from normalized ranks of inferred template counts within each repertoire. In a later analysis, generation probabilities were computed using a VDJ recombination model fitted to out-of-frame rearrangements, and the results were checked against IGoR. In a later analysis, TCR-TCR, TCR-HLA and TCR-CMV co-occurrence was scored with hypergeometric tests, and a repertoire-size bias correction was applied to TCR pairs. To estimate false discovery rates, a later analysis permuted the HLA or CMV assignments 20 times. In a later analysis, co-occurring TCRs were grouped using DBSCAN, with TCRdist sequence similarity added in when clustering inside HLA-allele-positive subsets. Repertoires with fewer than 30,000 or more than 120,000 public chains, plus five repertoires with anomalous nucleotide sharing, were excluded from co-occurrence clustering. Sourced from immuneACCESS, this table was stored by TCRdb with only in-frame sequences that have V and J called. A share of the clones is absent; for the studies checked, an unresolved V gene accounts for under half, and the remainder has no known explanation. V and J calls and clone size are as listed in that table; D and trimming were resolved from the DNA. This sample gives about 190,000 clones in total; approximately 78% of them show up just once. The top ten clonotypes cover approximately 0.74% of the sample.

The trim is 3 bases for V and 2 bases for J, with a gap of 12 bases between the germline ends. Including the terminal cysteine and phenylalanine, the CDR3 comprises 15 residues. The read is trimmed to its CDR3 DNA, 45 bases read in frame from base 1. The germline V gene provides CDR1 LGHNT and CDR2 FRNRAP. In its sample, this clone was seen once. What this receptor recognizes is not known. Per-nucleotide qualities are absent, and no much larger clonotype sits a single base away. The cohort was made up of about 610 healthy bone marrow donors. Cohort members were all nominally healthy when sampled, although unrecorded immune exposures were likely present. The donor tested CMV seronegative, placing the donor among the roughly 350 seronegative members of the cohort. A peripheral blood sample was collected from each donor, and TCR beta sequencing was performed on peripheral blood mononuclear cells. The Qiagen DNeasy Blood Extraction Kit was used to extract genomic DNA from the blood cell samples.

The chain is encoded by TRBV12-5 joined to TRBJ2-3, with the D gene not confidently named. Sequenced input: PBMCs. The sequence was collected from a woman aged 18-29 years in good health and CMV-seronegative. CDR3 reads: CASGFEPSPTDTQYF. The sequenced DNA: TGTGCTAGTGGTTTCGAGCCAAGCCCCACAGATACGCAGTATTTT.